One sample yielded the 5 T cell receptor beta chains listed below, sequenced in a study of chemoradiotherapy in HPV16-positive cancers. Repertoires were generated with immunoSEQ multiplex PCR, while TCRdb's copy carries only in-frame clones and drops some. The repertoire has some 2,800 clones, around 87% of them found once; the top ten carry about 3%. Sequenced here: tumor tissue, sampled from a patient who underwent chemoradiotherapy. The receptors shown here come from a human donor with HPV-associated anogenital cancer.

The chain links TRBV30 to TRBJ1-3; no clear D gene. V lost 4 bases and J 3 bases, leaving 16 bases between the germline ends. Germline loops: CDR1 GTSNPN, CDR2 SVGIG (reference sequence). This CDR3 contains 15 residues. The CDR3, as DNA: TGTGCCTGGACCCCCCCGGGAGGGAATGGAAACACCATATATTTT. Its translation: CAWTPPGGNGNTIYF. Supplemented by reference TRBV30 and TRBJ1-3, the full variable domain reads SQTIHQWPATLVQPVGSPLSLECTVEGTSNPNLYWYRQAAGRGLQLLFYSVGIGQISSEVPQNLSASRPQDRQFILSSKKLLLSDSGFYLCAWTPPGGNGNTIYFGEGSWLTVV.

This clone was observed a single time. The V gene is TRBV9, the J gene TRBJ2-5; TRBD2 matches 10 bases. Germline CDR1 and CDR2: SGDLS and YYNGEE. Losses at the gene ends were 2 bases for V and 3 bases for J; bases not matched to a gene: 4. The CDR3 has 15 residues. In DNA, the CDR3 is TGTGCCAGCAGCGTCAGCGGGGGGGCGGAAGAGACCCAGTACTTC. Its translation: CASSVSGGAEETQYF.

The rearrangement uses TRBV30 and TRBJ1-4; 12 nucleotides agree with TRBD1. J gave up 8 bases and V 1 base, and 17 bases lay outside the gene matches. The germline gives CDR1 GTSNPN, CDR2 SVGIG (reference sequence). This CDR3 spans 19 amino acids. The CDR3 is CAWSGGRDRGQLMEEKLFF. CDR3 sequence (DNA): TGTGCCTGGAGTGGGGGGCGGGACAGGGGGCAGCTAATGGAAGAAAAACTGTTTTTT.

This clone appeared a few times. CDR3 nucleotide sequence: TGTGCCAGCAGTTTATTAGCGGGGGGGCGTCCCGGGGAGCTGTTTTTT. Amino acid sequence: CASSLLAGGRPGELFF. This chain links TRBV27 with TRBJ2-2; the match to TRBD2 covers 11 bases. Trimming at V came to 1 base and at J to 6 bases, leaving 4 bases not matched to a gene. Germline-derived CDR1 and CDR2 are MNHEY and SMNVEV (reference sequence). The CDR3 totals 16 residues.

The chain joins TRBV11-3 to TRBJ1-6, with D perhaps matching TRBD1 (5 bases). The CDR3 covers 14 residues. V lost 5 bases and J lost 6, with 11 bases in between. In germline, CDR1 is SGHNT, CDR2 YENEEA. CDR3 amino acids: CASSPGPTNSPLHF. CDR3 sequence (DNA): TGTGCCAGCAGCCCGGGACCGACTAATTCACCCCTCCACTTT. Looking up the rest from reference TRBV11-3 and TRBJ1-6 gives the full variable domain: EAGVVQSPRYKIIEKKQPVAFWCNPISGHNTLYWYLQNLGQGPELLIRYENEEAVDDSQLPKDRFSAERLKGVDSTLKIQPAELGDSAVYLCASSPGPTNSPLHFGNGTRLTVT.